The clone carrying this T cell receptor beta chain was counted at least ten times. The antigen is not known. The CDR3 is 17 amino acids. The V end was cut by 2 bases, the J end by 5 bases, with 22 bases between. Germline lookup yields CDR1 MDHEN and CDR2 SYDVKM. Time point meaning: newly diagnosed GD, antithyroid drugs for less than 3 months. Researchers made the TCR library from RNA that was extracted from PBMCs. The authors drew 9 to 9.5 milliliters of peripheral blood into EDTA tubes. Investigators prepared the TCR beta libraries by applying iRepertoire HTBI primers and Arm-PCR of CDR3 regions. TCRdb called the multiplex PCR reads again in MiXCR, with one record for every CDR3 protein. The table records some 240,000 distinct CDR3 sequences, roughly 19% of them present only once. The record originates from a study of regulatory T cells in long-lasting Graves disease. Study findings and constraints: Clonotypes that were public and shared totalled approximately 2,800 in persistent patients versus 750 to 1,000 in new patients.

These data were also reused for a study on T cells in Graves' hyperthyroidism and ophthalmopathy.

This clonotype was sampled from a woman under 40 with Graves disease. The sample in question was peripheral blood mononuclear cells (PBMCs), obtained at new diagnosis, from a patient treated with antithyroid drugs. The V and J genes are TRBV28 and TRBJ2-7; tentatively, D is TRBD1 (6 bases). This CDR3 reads CASSLIRSGTRVNEQYF. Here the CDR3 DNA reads TGTGCCAGCAGTTTAATCAGGTCAGGGACAAGGGTAAACGAGCAGTACTTC. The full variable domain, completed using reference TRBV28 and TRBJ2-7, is DVKVTQSSRYLVKRTGEKVFLECVQDMDHENMFWYRQDPGLGLRLIYFSYDVKMKEKGDIPEGYSVSREKKERFSLILESASTNQTSMYLCASSLIRSGTRVNEQYFGPGTRLTVT.